This T cell receptor (beta chain) was recovered during a study of OX40 agonist ivuxolimab in advanced cancers. Study-level information: Patients received the agonistic anti-OX40 (CD134) antibody ivuxolimab. While on treatment, patients had intravenous ivuxolimab at 0.01 to 10 mg/kg every 2 weeks.

This clone was counted between two and nine times. Its antigen is undetermined. Sequencing used immunoSEQ multiplex PCR; TCRdb keeps in-frame clones, though not all of them. This table holds roughly 29,000 clones, roughly 84% found once. General observations from the study: The study observed clonal expansion of CD4+ and CD8+ blood T cells by week 6 at 0.1 to 3.0 mg/kg.

This CDR3 has 15 residues. V shed 0 bases and J shed 8 bases, with 14 bases lying between them. CDR1 MNHEY and CDR2 SMNVEV come from the germline V gene (reference sequence). The sample here was CD4+ or CD8+ T cells sorted from blood, taken in a trial of the OX40 agonist ivuxolimab. The clonotype comes from an adult with an advanced solid tumor such as melanoma, head and neck, liver or kidney cancer. The rearrangement joins TRBV27 to TRBJ1-5; a possible D gene is TRBD1 (5 bases). CDR3 nucleotides: TGTGCCAGCAGTTTATCGGGGGGGTTCCATGAGCCCCAGCATTTT. It encodes CASSLSGGFHEPQHF.